This T cell receptor beta chain was obtained from a study of a mutant IDH1 vaccine in newly diagnosed glioma. With respect to this clone: Its specificity is unknown.

Germline V gene data show CDR1 as LNHNV and CDR2 as YYDKDF (reference sequence). The CDR3 sequence is 15 residues long. V was pared by 1 base and J by 7 bases, with 5 bases of the junction left unmatched. Clones were read by immunoSEQ multiplex PCR, and TCRdb kept only the in-frame ones, dropping some. The sample includes approximately 50,000 clones, 60% to 85% of them seen just once. Specified time point: week 47, end of study. Each dose delivered 300 ug of mutant IDH1 20-mer peptide subcutaneously with imiquimod. The chain combines TRBV15 with TRBJ1-5, with TRBD1 matching 9 bases. This sequence was found in a woman between 40 and 50 years old with glioma. Some clones in this sample may be carry-over from other donors' samples. The material was PBMCs, obtained from a glioma patient whose treatment included an IDH1 peptide vaccine. Written as DNA, the CDR3 is TGTGCCACCAGCAGAGGGACAGGGGTAAACCAGCCCCAGCATTTT. Translated, it gives CATSRGTGVNQPQHF.